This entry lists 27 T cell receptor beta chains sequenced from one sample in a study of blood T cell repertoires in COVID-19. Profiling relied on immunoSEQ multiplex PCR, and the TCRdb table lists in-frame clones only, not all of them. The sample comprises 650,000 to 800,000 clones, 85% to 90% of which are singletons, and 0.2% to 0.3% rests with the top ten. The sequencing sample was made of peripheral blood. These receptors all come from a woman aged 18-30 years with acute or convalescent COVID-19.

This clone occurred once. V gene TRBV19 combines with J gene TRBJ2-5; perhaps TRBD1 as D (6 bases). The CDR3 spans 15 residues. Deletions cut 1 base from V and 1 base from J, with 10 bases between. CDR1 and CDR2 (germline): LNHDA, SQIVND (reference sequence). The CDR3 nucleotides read TGTGCCAGTAGTATAGTGGGGACAATCCAAGAGACCCAGTACTTC. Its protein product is CASSIVGTIQETQYF.

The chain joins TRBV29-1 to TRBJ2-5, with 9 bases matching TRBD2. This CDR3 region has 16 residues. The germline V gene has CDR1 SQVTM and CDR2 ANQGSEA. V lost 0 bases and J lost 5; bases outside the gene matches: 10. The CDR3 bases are TGCAGCGTTGAAGAAAAGGGACTAGCTTCTCGGGAGACCCAGTACTTC. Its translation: CSVEEKGLASRETQYF.

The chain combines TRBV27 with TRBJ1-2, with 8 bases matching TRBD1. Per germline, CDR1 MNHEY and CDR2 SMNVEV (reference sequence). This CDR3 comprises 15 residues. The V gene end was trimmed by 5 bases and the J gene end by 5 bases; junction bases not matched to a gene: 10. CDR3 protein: CASSPGRGRGYGYTF. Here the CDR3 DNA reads TGTGCCAGCAGTCCAGGCAGGGGGCGCGGATATGGCTACACCTTC.

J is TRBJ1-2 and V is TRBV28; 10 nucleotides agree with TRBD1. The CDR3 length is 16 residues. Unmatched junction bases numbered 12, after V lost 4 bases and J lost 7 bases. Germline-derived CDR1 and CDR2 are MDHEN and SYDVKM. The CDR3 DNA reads TGTGCCAGCAGTTCCCGGGACAGGGGTTATTTTCGTGGCTACACCTTC. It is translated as CASSSRDRGYFRGYTF.

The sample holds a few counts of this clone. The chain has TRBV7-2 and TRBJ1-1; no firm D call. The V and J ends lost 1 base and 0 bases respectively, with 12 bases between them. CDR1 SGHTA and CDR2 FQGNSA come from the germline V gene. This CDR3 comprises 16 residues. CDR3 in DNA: TGTGCCAGCAGCTTAGGAGGGCCATTACTGAACACTGAAGCTTTCTTT. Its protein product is CASSLGGPLLNTEAFF. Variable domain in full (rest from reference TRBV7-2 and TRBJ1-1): GAGVSQSPSNKVTEKGKDVELRCDPISGHTALYWYRQSLGQGLEFLIYFQGNSAPDKSGLPSDRFSAERTGGSVSTLTIQRTQQEDSAVYLCASSLGGPLLNTEAFFGQGTRLTVV.

CDR3 nucleotide sequence: TGCGCCAGCAGCACCCCGACACCCTGGGATCAGCCCCAGCATTTT. Amino acid sequence: CASSTPTPWDQPQHF. The chain joins TRBV23-1 to TRBJ1-5; D gene unclear. Being an ORF, TRBV23-1 has a function that is uncertain. CDR3 length: 15 residues. The V end was cut by 6 bases, the J end by 5 bases, with 17 bases between.

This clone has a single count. CDR3 sequence reads: CASSPGTEGNTIYF. The CDR3, as DNA: TGCGCCAGCAGCCCCGGGACAGAAGGAAACACCATATATTTT. The chain links TRBV5-1 to TRBJ1-3; TRBD1 matches 7 bases. The germline CDR1 and CDR2 sequences are SGHRS and YFSETQ. The V gene end was trimmed by 4 bases and the J gene end by 4 bases; junction bases not matched to a gene: 5. The CDR3 consists of 14 residues.

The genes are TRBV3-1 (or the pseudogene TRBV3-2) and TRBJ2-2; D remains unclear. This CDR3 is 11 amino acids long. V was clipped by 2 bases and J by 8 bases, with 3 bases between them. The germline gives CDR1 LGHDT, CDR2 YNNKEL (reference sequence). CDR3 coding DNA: TGTGCCAGCAGCCAATCGGGGGAGCTGTTTTTT. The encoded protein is CASSQSGELFF.

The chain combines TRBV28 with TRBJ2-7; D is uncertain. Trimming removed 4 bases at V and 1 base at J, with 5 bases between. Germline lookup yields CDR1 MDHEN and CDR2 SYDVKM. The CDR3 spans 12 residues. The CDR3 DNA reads TGTGCCAGCAGTTCTCGGTCCTACGAGCAGTACTTC. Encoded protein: CASSSRSYEQYF.

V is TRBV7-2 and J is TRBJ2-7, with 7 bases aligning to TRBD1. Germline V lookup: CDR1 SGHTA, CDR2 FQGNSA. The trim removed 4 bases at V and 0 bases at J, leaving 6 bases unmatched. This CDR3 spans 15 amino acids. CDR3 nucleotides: TGTGCCAGCAGCTCACAGACAGGGCTCTCCTACGAGCAGTACTTC. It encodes CASSSQTGLSYEQYF.

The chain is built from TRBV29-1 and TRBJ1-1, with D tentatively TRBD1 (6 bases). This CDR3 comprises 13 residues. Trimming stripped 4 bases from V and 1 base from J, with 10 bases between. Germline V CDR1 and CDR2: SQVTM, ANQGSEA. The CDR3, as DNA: TGCAGCGTTGCGGTACAGGGGAACACTGAAGCTTTCTTT. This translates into CSVAVQGNTEAFF.

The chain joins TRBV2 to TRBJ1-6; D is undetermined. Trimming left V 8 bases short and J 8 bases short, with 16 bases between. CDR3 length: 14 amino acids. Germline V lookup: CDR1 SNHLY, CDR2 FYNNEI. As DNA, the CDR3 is TGTGCCAGCTCGGGCCACGGGGTGGATTCACCCCTCCACTTT. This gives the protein CASSGHGVDSPLHF.

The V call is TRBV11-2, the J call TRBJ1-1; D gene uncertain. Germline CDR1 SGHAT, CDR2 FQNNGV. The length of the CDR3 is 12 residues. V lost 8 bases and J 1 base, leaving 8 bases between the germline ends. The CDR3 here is CASSPSNTEAFF. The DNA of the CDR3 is TGTGCCAGCTCCCCGTCGAACACTGAAGCTTTCTTT.

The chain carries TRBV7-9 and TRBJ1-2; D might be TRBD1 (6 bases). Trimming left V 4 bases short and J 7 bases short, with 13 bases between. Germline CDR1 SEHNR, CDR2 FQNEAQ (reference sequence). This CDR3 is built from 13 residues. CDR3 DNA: TGTGCCAGCAGCTCAAACAGGGTTGGTGGCTACACCTTC. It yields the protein CASSSNRVGGYTF.

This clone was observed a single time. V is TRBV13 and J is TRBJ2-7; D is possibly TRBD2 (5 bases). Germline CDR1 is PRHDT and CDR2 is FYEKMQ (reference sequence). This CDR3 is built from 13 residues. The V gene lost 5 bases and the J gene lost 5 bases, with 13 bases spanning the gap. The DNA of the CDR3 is TGTGCCAGCAGCCCTCCGGACTTCCACGAGCAGTACTTC. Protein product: CASSPPDFHEQYF.

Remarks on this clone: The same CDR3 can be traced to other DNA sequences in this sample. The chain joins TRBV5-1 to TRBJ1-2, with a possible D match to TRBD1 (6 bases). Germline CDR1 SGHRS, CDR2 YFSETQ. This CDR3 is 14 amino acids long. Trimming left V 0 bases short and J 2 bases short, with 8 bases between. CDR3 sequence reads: CASSLGTANYGYTF. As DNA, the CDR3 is TGCGCCAGCAGCTTGGGGACAGCGAACTATGGCTACACCTTC. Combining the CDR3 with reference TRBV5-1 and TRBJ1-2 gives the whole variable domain KAGVTQTPRYLIKTRGQQVTLSCSPISGHRSVSWYQQTPGQGLQFLFEYFSETQRNKGNFPGRFSGRQFSNSRSEMNVSTLELGDSALYLCASSLGTANYGYTFGSGTRLTVV.

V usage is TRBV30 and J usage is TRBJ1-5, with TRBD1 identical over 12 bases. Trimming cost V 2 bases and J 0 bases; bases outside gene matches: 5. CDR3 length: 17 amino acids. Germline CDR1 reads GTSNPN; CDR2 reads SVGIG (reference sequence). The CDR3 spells CAWSRDRGPYSNQPQHF. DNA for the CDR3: TGTGCCTGGAGTCGGGACAGGGGGCCATATAGCAATCAGCCCCAGCATTTT.

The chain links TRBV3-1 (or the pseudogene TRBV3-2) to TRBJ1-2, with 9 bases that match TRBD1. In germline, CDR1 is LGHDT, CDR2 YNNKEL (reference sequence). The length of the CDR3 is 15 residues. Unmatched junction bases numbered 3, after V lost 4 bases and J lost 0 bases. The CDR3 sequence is CASSRGQGANYGYTF. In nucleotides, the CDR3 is TGTGCCAGCAGCCGGGGACAGGGAGCTAACTATGGCTACACCTTC.

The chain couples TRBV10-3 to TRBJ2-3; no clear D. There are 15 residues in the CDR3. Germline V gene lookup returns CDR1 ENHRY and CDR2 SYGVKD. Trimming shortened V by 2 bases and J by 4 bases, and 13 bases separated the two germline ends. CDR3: CAISEASVEADTQYF. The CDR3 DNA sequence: TGTGCCATCAGTGAGGCGAGTGTTGAAGCAGATACGCAGTATTTT.

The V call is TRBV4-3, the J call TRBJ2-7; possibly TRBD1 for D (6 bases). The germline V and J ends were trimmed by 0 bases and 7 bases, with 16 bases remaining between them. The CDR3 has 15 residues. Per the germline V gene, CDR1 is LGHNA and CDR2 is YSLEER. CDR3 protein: CASSQEQGSRWEQYF. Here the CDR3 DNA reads TGCGCCAGCAGCCAAGAACAGGGTAGCCGGTGGGAGCAGTACTTC.

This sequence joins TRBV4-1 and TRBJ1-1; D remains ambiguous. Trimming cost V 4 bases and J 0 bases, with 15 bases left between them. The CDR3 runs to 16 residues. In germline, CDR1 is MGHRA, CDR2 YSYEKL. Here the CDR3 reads CASSPPLSEMNTEAFF. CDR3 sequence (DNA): TGCGCCAGCAGCCCACCTCTATCGGAGATGAACACTGAAGCTTTCTTT.

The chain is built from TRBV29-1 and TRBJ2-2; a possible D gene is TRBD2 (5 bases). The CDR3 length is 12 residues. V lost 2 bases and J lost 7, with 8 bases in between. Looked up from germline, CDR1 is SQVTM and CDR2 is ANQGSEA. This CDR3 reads CSVESGNGELFF. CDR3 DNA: TGCAGCGTTGAATCGGGGAACGGGGAGCTGTTTTTT.

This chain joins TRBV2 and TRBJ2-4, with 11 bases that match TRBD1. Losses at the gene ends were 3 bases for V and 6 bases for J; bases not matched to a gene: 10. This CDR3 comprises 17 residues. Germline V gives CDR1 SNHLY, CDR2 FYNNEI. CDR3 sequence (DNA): TGTGCCAGCAGTGAGAATAAGGGGACAGGGGGTCGAAACATTCAGTACTTC. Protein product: CASSENKGTGGRNIQYF.

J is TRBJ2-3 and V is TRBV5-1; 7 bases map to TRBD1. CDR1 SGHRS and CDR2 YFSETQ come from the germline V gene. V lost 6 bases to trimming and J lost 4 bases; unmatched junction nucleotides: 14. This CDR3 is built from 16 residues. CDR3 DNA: TGCGCCAGCACCAAATCCGGGACAGACAACTCAGATACGCAGTATTTT. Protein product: CASTKSGTDNSDTQYF.

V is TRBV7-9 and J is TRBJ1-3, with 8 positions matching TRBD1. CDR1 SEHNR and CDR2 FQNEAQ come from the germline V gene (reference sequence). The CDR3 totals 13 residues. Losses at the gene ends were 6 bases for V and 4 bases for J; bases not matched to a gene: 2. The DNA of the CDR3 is TGTGCCAGCAGGCGGGACAGGGGAAACACCATATATTTT. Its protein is CASRRDRGNTIYF.

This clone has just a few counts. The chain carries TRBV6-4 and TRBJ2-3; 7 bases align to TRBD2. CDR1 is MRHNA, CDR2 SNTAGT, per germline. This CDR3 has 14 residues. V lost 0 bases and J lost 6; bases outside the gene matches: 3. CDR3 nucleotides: TGTGCCAGCAGTGACTCGCTGGGGGGGGATACGCAGTATTTT. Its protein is CASSDSLGGDTQYF.

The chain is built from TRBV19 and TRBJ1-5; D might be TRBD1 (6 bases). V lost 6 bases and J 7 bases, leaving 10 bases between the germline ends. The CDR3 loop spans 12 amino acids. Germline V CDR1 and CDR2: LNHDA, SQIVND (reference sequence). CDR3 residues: CASSFQGQPQHF. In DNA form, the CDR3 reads TGTGCCAGTAGCTTCCAGGGGCAGCCCCAGCATTTT.